These 7 T cell receptor beta chains came from one sample sequenced in a study of blood T cells in healthy people across ages. Next came a second PCR, run for about 7 to 11 cycles, which used a sample-barcoded 5' primer along with a J-beta primer mix. In TCRdb, the 5' RACE reads were re-called with MiXCR into one record per CDR3 protein. The sample carries hundreds of thousands of distinct CDR3 sequences, 45% to 55% recorded once. Sample: blood. The receptors were gathered from a man older than 75 in good health.

The chain has TRBV6-2 or TRBV6-3 and TRBJ2-1; 8 positions agree with TRBD2. This CDR3 contains 13 residues. V dropped 10 bases and J dropped 7; count of bases not matched to a gene: 9. In germline, CDR1 is MNHEY, CDR2 SVGEGT. The CDR3 DNA is TGTGCCACCCAGCGGGAGAGCGGGAATGAGCAGTTCTTC. Translating gives CATQRESGNEQFF.

This clonotype was seen a handful of times. The rearrangement joins TRBV9 to TRBJ2-3; D uncertain. Trimming cost V 4 bases and J 4 bases, with 22 bases left between them. CDR1 is SGDLS, CDR2 YYNGEE, per germline. The length of the CDR3 is 17 residues. This chain's CDR3 is CASSTRDQIRSSDTQYF. For the CDR3, the DNA is TGTGCCAGCAGCACACGAGACCAGATCCGGTCCTCAGATACGCAGTATTTT.

This clonotype was seen more than once but under ten times. The chain couples TRBV6-6 to TRBJ1-5; D is possibly TRBD1 (5 bases). Germline CDR1 is MNHNY and CDR2 is SVGAGI (reference sequence). Trimming took 7 bases from V and 1 from J, leaving 11 bases between them. CDR3 size: 14 residues. This CDR3 is CASISGGSNQPQHF. The CDR3 DNA sequence: TGTGCCAGCATAAGCGGGGGAAGCAATCAGCCCCAGCATTTT.

This clonotype was picked up many times. The V gene is TRBV6-1, the J gene TRBJ1-1, with TRBD1 matching 9 bases. Germline V gives CDR1 MNHNS, CDR2 SASEGT. This CDR3 is built from 19 residues. V was clipped by 5 bases and J by 0 bases; unmatched bases: 16. For the CDR3, the DNA is TGTGCCAGCAGTCGGAGGACAGGGGCGCTAAAGGGTCTGAACACTGAAGCTTTCTTT. Encoded protein: CASSRRTGALKGLNTEAFF.

The chain combines TRBV9 with TRBJ1-2; tentatively, D is TRBD1 (6 bases). The CDR3 runs 12 residues. The ends were cut back, 2 bases at V and 8 bases at J, with 10 bases in the middle. Per the germline V gene, CDR1 is SGDLS and CDR2 is YYNGEE. The CDR3 region is CASSVLGGGYTF. The CDR3 DNA reads TGTGCCAGCAGCGTTCTGGGGGGCGGCTACACCTTC.

The sample holds a few counts of this clonotype. V and J are TRBV6-2 or TRBV6-3 and TRBJ2-1; D possibly corresponds to TRBD2 (6 bases). The CDR3 is made up of 17 amino acids. Germline assignment: CDR1 MNHEY and CDR2 SVGEGT. Between the trimmed V and J ends, which lost 2 bases and 9 bases, there was a span of 23 bases. CDR3 sequence (DNA): TGTGCCAGCAGTTACCTCTTGGGGCTAGCGTCGCCGGGTGAGCAGTTCTTC. It translates to CASSYLLGLASPGEQFF.

This clonotype occurred many times. The chain links TRBV6-5 to TRBJ2-4, with 7 bases fitting TRBD2. In germline, CDR1 is MNHEY, CDR2 SVGAGI. Losses at the gene ends were 6 bases for V and 7 bases for J; bases not matched to a gene: 9. CDR3 length: 14 amino acids. The CDR3 coding sequence is TGTGCCAGCAGACGCCCCGGGGAGGGGAACATTCAGTACTTC. Translated: CASRRPGEGNIQYF.